This record covers a single T cell receptor (beta chain). The data derive from a study of blood T cell repertoires in COVID-19. Looking at the study overall: Samples of COVID-19 (acute and convalescent) were obtained from the United States, Italy and Spain. PBMCs, B-cell-depleted T cells, or T cells provided the cDNA or gDNA that made up the material.

The CDR3 spans 15 residues. Germline-derived CDR1 and CDR2 are SGHTA and FQGNSA. V shed 1 base and J shed 4 bases, with 13 bases lying between them. Under the authors' procedure: Using reference gene primer amplification, nucleated cell counts were estimated. Assay: immunoSEQ multiplex PCR; the TCRdb copy retains only in-frame clones and omits some. V and J calls and clone size follow that table, whereas D and trimming were derived from the DNA. The repertoire includes 200,000 to 250,000 clones, 86% of them detected once, and approximately 13% sits in the top ten. The sequencing input was peripheral blood. The sequence was collected from a man aged 80 or over with acute or convalescent COVID-19. V is TRBV7-2 and J is TRBJ1-1; D might be TRBD1 (6 bases). The CDR3 DNA reads as TGTGCCAGCAGCTTAGGGGCCAGGGGCGTCACTGAAGCTTTCTTT. Its protein product is CASSLGARGVTEAFF.